The clone carrying this TCR beta chain was found a few times. The junction departs from the called germline gene at one end, perhaps through a read error. This CDR3 comprises 15 residues. Germline V gives CDR1 ENHRY, CDR2 SYGVKD. TCR beta CDR3 regions were amplified from RNA transcripts. HTBI primers were used in a first-round RT-PCR, which preceded a second-round multiplex PCR. TCRdb itself ran the multiplex PCR reads through MiXCR, one entry per CDR3 protein. The sample has hundreds of thousands of distinct CDR3 sequences; around 50% are singletons. These data come from a study of Graves' ophthalmopathy and Graves' hyperthyroidism. Ophthalmopathy in the donors was of moderate-to-severe activity, with CAS ≥3, NOSPECS ≥4 and duration under 3 months.

The receptor was isolated from an adult man with Graves' ophthalmopathy. V is TRBV10-3 and J is TRBJ2-5, with 10 positions matching TRBD2. Sequencing was carried out using peripheral blood. The CDR3 reads CASSYSSGGAGEQYF. In DNA, the CDR3 is TGTGCCAGCAGTTACTCCAGCGGGGGGGCTGGGGAGCAGTACTTC.